This TCR beta chain comes out of a study of cytomegalovirus exposure and HLA in healthy donors. Study-level results: Later analysis associated a missense DCLRE1C variant with TCR beta V- and J-gene trimming.

The PCR used 60 Vbeta and 13 Jbeta primers. The assay was immunoSEQ multiplex PCR, and TCRdb's table has in-frame clones only and misses some. The sample lists roughly 120,000 clones; around four fifths were seen once. Each donor was nominally healthy when sampled (though unrecorded immune exposures were likely). The CDR3 extends over 18 amino acids. Looked up from germline, CDR1 is WSHSY and CDR2 is SAAADI. Comment on this clone: Its antigen is unidentified. Sequence at one end of the junction differs from germline and may be a read error.

The clonotype comes from a man aged 25 to 40 in good health and CMV-seropositive. Sequencing was done on a sample of PBMCs. V is TRBV10-2 and J is TRBJ1-1; D possibly corresponds to TRBD1 (6 bases). CDR3 region: CASRNRVGDITSNTESFF. The DNA for the CDR3 is TGCGCCAGCAGGAATAGGGTTGGGGACATCACCTCGAACACTGAATCTTTCTTT.